The sequence of this T cell receptor (beta chain) was determined in a study of cytomegalovirus exposure and HLA in healthy donors. Overall study findings and caveats: Per a later analysis, about 17,000 TCR beta sequences showed association with HLA alleles at 0.05 false discovery rate. In a later analysis, V- and J-gene trimming of beta chains associated with a DCLRE1C missense variant, replicated independently.

The PCR was carried out with 60 Vbeta primers and 13 Jbeta primers. The assay was immunoSEQ multiplex PCR, and TCRdb's table has in-frame clones only and misses some. The sample carries about 190,000 clones, 70% to 80% recorded once. The CDR3 is 16 residues long. V lost 5 bases and J 2 bases, leaving 15 bases between the germline ends. The germline CDR1 and CDR2 sequences are SGHVS and FQNEAQ. This clone was picked up one time. Its antigen is unidentified. V and J are TRBV7-8 and TRBJ2-2; D might be TRBD1 (6 bases). The specimen sequenced was PBMCs. The TCR originated in a woman aged 45-65 years in good health and CMV-seronegative. The chain's CDR3 is CASSPQGIVNTGELFF. For the CDR3, the DNA is TGTGCCAGCAGCCCACAGGGTATAGTAAACACCGGGGAGCTGTTTTTT.